This passage covers 22 T cell receptor beta chains from one sample sequenced in a study of cytomegalovirus exposure and HLA in healthy donors. Both 60 Vbeta primers and 13 Jbeta primers went into the PCR. Profiled with immunoSEQ multiplex PCR; TCRdb holds only in-frame clones, not every one. The data show approximately 53,000 clones, around 70% seen once. The source material was PBMCs. All receptors derive from a woman in her 50s in good health and CMV-seronegative.

The gene calls are TRBV9 and TRBJ2-3, with D tentatively TRBD2 (5 bases). V dropped 0 bases and J dropped 0 bases, with 11 bases sitting between them. The CDR3 sequence is 16 residues long. Germline CDR1 reads SGDLS; CDR2 reads YYNGEE. The CDR3 region has the DNA TGTGCCAGCAGCGTAGTGGACTTCCCTAGCACAGATACGCAGTATTTT. This encodes CASSVVDFPSTDTQYF.

The V call is TRBV7-8, the J call TRBJ2-3; 8 bases line up with TRBD2. Germline V CDR1 and CDR2: SGHVS, FQNEAQ. The V and J ends lost 4 bases and 7 bases, in that order; junction bases with no gene match: 10. CDR3 length: 15 residues. The DNA for the CDR3 is TGTGCCAGCAGCTCCGGGGGGGCTAGCATTCATACGCAGTATTTT. Its protein is CASSSGGASIHTQYF.

The CDR3 is CASSLQTPRSSTDTQYF. CDR3 coding DNA: TGTGCCAGCAGTTTACAAACCCCCAGAAGTAGCACAGATACGCAGTATTTT. The V gene is TRBV28, the J gene TRBJ2-3; no clear D gene. Per germline, CDR1 MDHEN and CDR2 SYDVKM. The CDR3 loop spans 17 amino acids. Trimming removed 2 bases at V and 0 bases at J, with 15 bases between. The full variable domain, rest sourced from reference TRBV28 and TRBJ2-3, is DVKVTQSSRYLVKRTGEKVFLECVQDMDHENMFWYRQDPGLGLRLIYFSYDVKMKEKGDIPEGYSVSREKKERFSLILESASTNQTSMYLCASSLQTPRSSTDTQYFGPGTRLTVL.

The V and J genes are TRBV20-1 and TRBJ2-3; possible D gene TRBD2, 6 bases. There are 11 residues in the CDR3. Trimming pared 6 bases from V and 7 bases from J, leaving 11 bases between. The germline V gene encodes CDR1 DFQATT and CDR2 SNEGSKA (reference sequence). The CDR3 nucleotides read TGCAGTGCGCCGGGACTCCATACGCAGTATTTT. Amino acid sequence: CSAPGLHTQYF.

The chain couples TRBV19 to TRBJ2-5; 12 nucleotides line up with TRBD1. The CDR3 is 16 residues long. J lost 5 bases, V lost 2 bases, and 6 bases had no gene match. In germline, CDR1 is LNHDA, CDR2 SQIVND (reference sequence). The CDR3 loop reads CASSIWGQGAGETQYF. The DNA for the CDR3 is TGTGCCAGTAGTATATGGGGACAGGGGGCAGGTGAGACCCAGTACTTC.

V usage is TRBV6-1 and J usage is TRBJ2-3; 9 bases line up with TRBD2. Germline lookup yields CDR1 MNHNS and CDR2 SASEGT. V lost 11 bases and J lost 4; bases outside the gene matches: 7. This CDR3 contains 13 residues. In nucleotides, the CDR3 is TGTGCCGAGGGGATAGCGGGGGCAGATACGCAGTATTTT. It encodes CAEGIAGADTQYF.

The chain has TRBV30 and TRBJ1-5; 8 nucleotides match TRBD1. V shed 5 bases, J shed 0 bases, and the junction held 6 bases outside the gene matches. In germline, CDR1 is GTSNPN, CDR2 SVGIG (reference sequence). The CDR3 runs 15 residues. Written as DNA, the CDR3 is TGTGCCTGGGGAGACAGGGGTTATAGCAATCAGCCCCAGCATTTT. This sequence encodes CAWGDRGYSNQPQHF.

The chain combines TRBV7-9 with TRBJ2-3; TRBD2 matches 7 bases. This CDR3 contains 15 residues. J was trimmed by 2 bases and V by 1 base; bases with no gene match: 3. Germline V gene lookup returns CDR1 SEHNR and CDR2 FQNEAQ (reference sequence). The CDR3 DNA reads TGTGCCAGCAGCTTAGGAGCGGGGACCACAGATACGCAGTATTTT. This sequence encodes CASSLGAGTTDTQYF.

This clone was recorded a few times. The chain uses TRBV5-1 and TRBJ2-5; 12 bases align to TRBD2. The CDR3 is made up of 16 amino acids. V trimming: 1 base; J trimming: 6 bases; junction bases outside the gene matches: 7. In germline, CDR1 is SGHRS, CDR2 YFSETQ. The CDR3 here is CASSLSSGGAGKTQYF. For the CDR3, the DNA is TGCGCCAGCAGCTTGTCTAGCGGGGGGGCCGGTAAGACCCAGTACTTC.

There are a few counts of this clone. V gene TRBV7-9 combines with J gene TRBJ1-1; tentatively, D is TRBD1 (5 bases). The CDR3 extends over 12 amino acids. Germline values: CDR1 SEHNR, CDR2 FQNEAQ (reference sequence). CDR3 region: CTTDGGGTEAFF. The CDR3 DNA is TGTACCACGGACGGGGGAGGGACTGAAGCTTTCTTT.

V and J are TRBV7-2 and TRBJ2-3, with D possibly matching TRBD2 (5 bases). The CDR3 extends over 13 amino acids. Trimming removed 1 base from V and 9 bases from J, with 11 bases in between. Germline V lookup: CDR1 SGHTA, CDR2 FQGNSA. The CDR3 nucleotides read TGTGCCAGCAGCTTAGTGGGAGCGCAGACGCAGTATTTT. Its protein product is CASSLVGAQTQYF.

The chain uses TRBV30 and TRBJ1-1; weak D call: TRBD1 (5 bases). V was trimmed by 5 bases and J by 0 bases, leaving 10 bases between them. This CDR3 has 13 amino acids. The germline gives CDR1 GTSNPN, CDR2 SVGIG (reference sequence). The CDR3 DNA sequence: TGTGCCTGGCAGGGATTCGTGAACACTGAAGCTTTCTTT. Translating it yields CAWQGFVNTEAFF.

This chain connects TRBV10-3 to TRBJ2-6; maybe TRBD2 (5 bases). Trimming cost V 5 bases and J 1 base, with 12 bases left between them. CDR1 and CDR2 from the germline V gene are ENHRY and SYGVKD. The CDR3 has 16 amino acids. The CDR3 coding sequence is TGTGCCATCAGTCGGGGTGACACGTCTGGGGCCAACGTCCTGACTTTC. Its translation is CAISRGDTSGANVLTF.

This clone was seen a handful of times. The chain has TRBV28 and TRBJ2-5; no firm D call. The CDR3 is made up of 13 amino acids. Trimming left V 3 bases short and J 4 bases short, with 9 bases between. CDR1 is MDHEN, CDR2 SYDVKM, per germline. Here the CDR3 reads CASSLVAIETQYF. The DNA for the CDR3 is TGTGCCAGCAGTTTGGTAGCAATAGAGACCCAGTACTTC.

The table lists this clone with a few counts. The rearrangement joins TRBV5-1 to TRBJ1-1; D unresolved. V gave up 0 bases and J gave up 3 bases, with 6 bases separating them. Germline V gene sequence: CDR1 SGHRS, CDR2 YFSETQ. The CDR3 is 13 residues long. As DNA, the CDR3 is TGCGCCAGCAGCTTGGGTGAGCACACTGAAGCTTTCTTT. It yields the protein CASSLGEHTEAFF.

CDR3 protein: CASSQDGGRRSTDTQYF. In DNA, the CDR3 is TGCGCCAGCAGCCAAGATGGAGGGAGAAGAAGCACAGATACGCAGTATTTT. The chain couples TRBV4-1 to TRBJ2-3; D perhaps matches TRBD2 (6 bases). V was pared by 0 bases and J by 0 bases, with 13 bases between. Germline CDR1 MGHRA, CDR2 YSYEKL. This CDR3 is built from 17 residues.

This chain uses TRBV30 with TRBJ2-3; 8 nucleotides match TRBD1. The V and J ends lost 2 bases and 6 bases, in that order; junction bases with no gene match: 13. Germline V lookup: CDR1 GTSNPN, CDR2 SVGIG (reference sequence). There are 16 residues in the CDR3. The CDR3 region is CAWSPNWTGRLDTQYF. In DNA form, the CDR3 reads TGTGCCTGGAGTCCGAATTGGACAGGGAGGTTGGATACGCAGTATTTT.

The chain links TRBV5-4 to TRBJ2-7; maybe TRBD2 (5 bases). Trimming took off 10 bases at V and 1 base at J, with 12 bases between the two ends. The CDR3 covers 12 residues. The germline CDR1 and CDR2 sequences are SGHNT and YYREEE (reference sequence). In nucleotides, the CDR3 is TGTGCCCTCGGCCGGGAATCCTACGAGCAGTACTTC. The encoded protein is CALGRESYEQYF. The whole variable domain, remainder taken from reference TRBV5-4 and TRBJ2-7, is ETGVTQSPTHLIKTRGQQVTLRCSSQSGHNTVSWYQQALGQGPQFIFQYYREEENGRGNFPPRFSGLQFPNYSSELNVNALELDDSALYLCALGRESYEQYFGPGTRLTVT.

The V gene is TRBV5-1, the J gene TRBJ2-3; D might be TRBD1 (5 bases). Germline assignment: CDR1 SGHRS and CDR2 YFSETQ. Trimming left V 7 bases short and J 3 bases short, with 15 bases between. This CDR3 has 14 amino acids. The CDR3 nucleotides are TGCGCCAGCCGTGGACAATCGAGTACAGATACGCAGTATTTT. It yields the protein CASRGQSSTDTQYF. Based on the CDR3 plus reference TRBV5-1 and TRBJ2-3, the full variable domain is KAGVTQTPRYLIKTRGQQVTLSCSPISGHRSVSWYQQTPGQGLQFLFEYFSETQRNKGNFPGRFSGRQFSNSRSEMNVSTLELGDSALYLCASRGQSSTDTQYFGPGTRLTVL.

In this sample, this clone turned up a few times. V usage is TRBV7-2 and J usage is TRBJ1-2; tentative D call: TRBD1 (5 bases). Germline assignment: CDR1 SGHTA and CDR2 FQGNSA. Trimming took off 5 bases at V and 8 bases at J, with 15 bases between the two ends. The CDR3 sequence is 13 residues long. CDR3 sequence reads: CASSQGQLEGYTF. For the CDR3, the DNA is TGTGCCAGCAGCCAGGGCCAGTTAGAGGGCTACACCTTC.

The chain has TRBV6-1 and TRBJ1-1; D gene unclear. Between the trimmed V and J ends, which lost 5 bases and 3 bases, there was a span of 16 bases. This CDR3 region has 15 residues. Germline V gene data show CDR1 as MNHNS and CDR2 as SASEGT. The CDR3 reads CASSTRGREDTEAFF. The CDR3 nucleotides read TGTGCCAGCAGTACCAGAGGGAGGGAGGACACTGAAGCTTTCTTT.

The CDR3 bases are TGTGCCACCCAAACTCAGGGGGACCAGCCCCAGCATTTT. It translates to CATQTQGDQPQHF. The rearrangement joins TRBV19 to TRBJ1-5, with TRBD1 identical over 7 bases. Germline CDR1 and CDR2: LNHDA and SQIVND (reference sequence). CDR3 length: 13 amino acids. Trimming removed 10 bases from V and 7 bases from J; junction bases left unmatched: 10.